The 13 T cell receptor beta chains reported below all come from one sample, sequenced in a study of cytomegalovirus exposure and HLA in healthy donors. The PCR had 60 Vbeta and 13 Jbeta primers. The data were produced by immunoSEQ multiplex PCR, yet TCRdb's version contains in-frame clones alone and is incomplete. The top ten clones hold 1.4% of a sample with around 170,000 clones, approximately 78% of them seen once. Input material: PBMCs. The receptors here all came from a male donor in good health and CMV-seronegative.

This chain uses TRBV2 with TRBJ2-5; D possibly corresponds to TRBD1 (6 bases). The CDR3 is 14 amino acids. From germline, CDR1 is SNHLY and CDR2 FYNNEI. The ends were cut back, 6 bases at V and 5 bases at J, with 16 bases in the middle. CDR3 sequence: CASSRDRFVETQYF. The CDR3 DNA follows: TGTGCCAGCAGCCGTGACAGGTTTGTCGAGACCCAGTACTTC.

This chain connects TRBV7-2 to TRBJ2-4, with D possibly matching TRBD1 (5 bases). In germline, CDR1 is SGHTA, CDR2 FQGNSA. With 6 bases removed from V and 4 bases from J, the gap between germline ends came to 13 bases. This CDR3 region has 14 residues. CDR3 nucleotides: TGTGCCAGCAGTACAGGCGGCAGTAAAAACATTCAGTACTTC. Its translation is CASSTGGSKNIQYF. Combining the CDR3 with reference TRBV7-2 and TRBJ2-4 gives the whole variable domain GAGVSQSPSNKVTEKGKDVELRCDPISGHTALYWYRQSLGQGLEFLIYFQGNSAPDKSGLPSDRFSAERTGGSVSTLTIQRTQQEDSAVYLCASSTGGSKNIQYFGAGTRLSVL.

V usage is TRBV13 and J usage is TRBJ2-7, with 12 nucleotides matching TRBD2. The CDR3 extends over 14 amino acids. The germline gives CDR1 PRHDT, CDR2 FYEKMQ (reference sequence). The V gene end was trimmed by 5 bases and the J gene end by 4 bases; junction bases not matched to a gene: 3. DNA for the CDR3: TGTGCCAGCAGCACGGGACTAGCGGGTTACGAGCAGTACTTC. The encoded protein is CASSTGLAGYEQYF. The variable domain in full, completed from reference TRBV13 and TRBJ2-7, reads AAGVIQSPRHLIKEKRETATLKCYPIPRHDTVYWYQQGPGQDPQFLISFYEKMQSDKGSIPDRFSAQQFSDYHSELNMSSLELGDSALYFCASSTGLAGYEQYFGPGTRLTVT.

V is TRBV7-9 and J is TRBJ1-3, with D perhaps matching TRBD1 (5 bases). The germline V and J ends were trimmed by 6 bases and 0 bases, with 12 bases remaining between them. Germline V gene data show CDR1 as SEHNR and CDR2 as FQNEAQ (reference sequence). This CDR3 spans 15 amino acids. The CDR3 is CASRVAGHSGNTIYF. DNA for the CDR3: TGTGCCAGCAGAGTGGCGGGGCACTCTGGAAACACCATATATTTT.

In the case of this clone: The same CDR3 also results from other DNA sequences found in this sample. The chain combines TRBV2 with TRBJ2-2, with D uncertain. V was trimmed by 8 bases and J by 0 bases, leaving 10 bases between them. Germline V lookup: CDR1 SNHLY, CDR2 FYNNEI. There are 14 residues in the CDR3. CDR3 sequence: CASGATANTGELFF. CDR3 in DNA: TGTGCCAGCGGAGCTACCGCGAACACCGGGGAGCTGTTTTTT.

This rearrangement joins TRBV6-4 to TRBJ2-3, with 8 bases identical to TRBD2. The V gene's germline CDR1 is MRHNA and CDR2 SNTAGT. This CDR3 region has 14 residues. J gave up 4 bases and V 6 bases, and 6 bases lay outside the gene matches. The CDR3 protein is CASRSGSGADTQYF. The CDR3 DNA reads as TGTGCCAGCAGGAGCGGGAGCGGGGCAGATACGCAGTATTTT.

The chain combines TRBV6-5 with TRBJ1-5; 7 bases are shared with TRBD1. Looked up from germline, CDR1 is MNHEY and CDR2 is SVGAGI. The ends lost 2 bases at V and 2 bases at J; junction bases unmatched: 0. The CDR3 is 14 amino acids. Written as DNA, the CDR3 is TGTGCCAGCAGTTACGACAGGGGCAATCAGCCCCAGCATTTT. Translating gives CASSYDRGNQPQHF.

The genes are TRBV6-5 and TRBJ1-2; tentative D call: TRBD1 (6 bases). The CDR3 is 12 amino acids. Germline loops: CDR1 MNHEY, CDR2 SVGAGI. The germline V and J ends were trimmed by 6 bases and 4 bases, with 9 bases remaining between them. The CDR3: CASRRDIYGYTF. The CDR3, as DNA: TGTGCCAGCAGACGGGACATCTATGGCTACACCTTC.

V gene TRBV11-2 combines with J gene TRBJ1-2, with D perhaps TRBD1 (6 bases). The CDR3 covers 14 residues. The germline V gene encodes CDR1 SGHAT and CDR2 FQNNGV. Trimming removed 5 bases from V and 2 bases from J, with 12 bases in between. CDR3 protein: CASSLETGNYGYTF. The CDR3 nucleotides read TGTGCCAGCAGCCTCGAAACAGGGAACTATGGCTACACCTTC.

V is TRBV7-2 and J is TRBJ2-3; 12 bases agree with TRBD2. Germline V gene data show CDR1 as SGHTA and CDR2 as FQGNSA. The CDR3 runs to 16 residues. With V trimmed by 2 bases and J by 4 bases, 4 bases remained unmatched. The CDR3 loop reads CASSLRLAGASDTQYF. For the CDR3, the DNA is TGTGCCAGCAGCTTAAGACTAGCGGGAGCCTCAGATACGCAGTATTTT.

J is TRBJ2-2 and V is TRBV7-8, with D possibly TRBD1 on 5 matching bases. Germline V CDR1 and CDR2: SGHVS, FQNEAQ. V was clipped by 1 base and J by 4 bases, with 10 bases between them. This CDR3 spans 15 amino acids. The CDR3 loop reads CASSLGQGITGELFF. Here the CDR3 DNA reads TGTGCCAGCAGCTTAGGCCAGGGTATCACCGGGGAGCTGTTTTTT.

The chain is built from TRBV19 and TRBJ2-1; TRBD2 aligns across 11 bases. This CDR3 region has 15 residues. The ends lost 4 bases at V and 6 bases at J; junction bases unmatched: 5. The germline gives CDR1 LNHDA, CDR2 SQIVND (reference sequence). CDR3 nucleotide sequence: TGTGCCAGTAGTACCCGGGGACTAGCGGTCAATGAGCAGTTCTTC. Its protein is CASSTRGLAVNEQFF.

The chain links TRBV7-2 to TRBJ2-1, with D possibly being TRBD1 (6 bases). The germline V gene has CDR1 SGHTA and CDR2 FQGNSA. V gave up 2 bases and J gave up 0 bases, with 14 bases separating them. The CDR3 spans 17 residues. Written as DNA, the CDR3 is TGTGCCAGCAGCTTAAACGGACAGCCCAGCTCCTACAATGAGCAGTTCTTC. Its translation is CASSLNGQPSSYNEQFF.